Listed here are 20 T cell receptor beta chains from one sample, sequenced in a study of beta chain features in type 1 diabetes. The sequenced template was cDNA made from the entire isolated RNA. Some clones are missing from TCRdb's copy, which holds only in-frame ones; the method was immunoSEQ multiplex PCR. The table lists about 290,000 clones, approximately 8% of them singletons. The sequenced material came from central memory CD4+ T cells from blood. The receptor set was obtained from a woman in her late teens or twenties in good health.

This clone was seen at least ten times. The chain carries TRBV13 and TRBJ2-5; D is undetermined. Germline CDR1 is PRHDT and CDR2 is FYEKMQ (reference sequence). V was trimmed by 3 bases and J by 1 base, leaving 9 bases between them. This CDR3 region has 14 residues. CDR3 DNA: TGTGCCAGCAGCTTCGGGTCCCTCCAAGAGACCCAGTACTTC. Its translation: CASSFGSLQETQYF.

The sample holds a few counts of this clone. The chain couples TRBV11-2 to TRBJ2-5, with D perhaps TRBD1 (6 bases). The germline gives CDR1 SGHAT, CDR2 FQNNGV. The V end lost 5 bases, the J end lost 5 bases, and 15 bases lay between the germline ends. The CDR3 runs 14 residues. The CDR3 nucleotides are TGTGCCAGCAGCCAATCCAGGGGAACGGAGACCCAGTACTTC. This codes for CASSQSRGTETQYF.

This clone occurred a few times. J is TRBJ1-1 and V is TRBV7-9, with 8 bases aligning to TRBD1. CDR1 is SEHNR, CDR2 FQNEAQ, per germline (reference sequence). J was trimmed by 11 bases and V by 3 bases; bases with no gene match: 11. CDR3 length: 14 amino acids. The CDR3 reads CASSFLLSDRVAFF. The DNA for the CDR3 is TGTGCCAGCAGCTTTTTGTTATCGGACAGGGTCGCTTTCTTT.

This clone was seen many times. The V call is TRBV21-1, the J call TRBJ2-2; no DNA check was done on the table's D call, TRBD1. TRBV21-1 is a recognized pseudogene. The length of the CDR3 is 19 residues. The CDR3 sequence is CASSKVVMTGRTNTGELFF. CDR3 coding DNA: TGTGCCAGCAGCAAAGTGGTCATGACAGGACGGACGAACACCGGGGAGCTGTTTTTT.

This sequence joins TRBV29-1 and TRBJ1-1, with D unclear. Trimming took 8 bases from V and 5 from J, leaving 12 bases between them. CDR3 length equals 11 residues. Per the germline V gene, CDR1 is SQVTM and CDR2 is ANQGSEA. The CDR3 protein is CSTRIGTEAFF. CDR3 DNA sequence: TGCAGCACCCGAATCGGTACTGAAGCTTTCTTT.

Points on this clone: This sample also contains other DNA sequences that code for the same CDR3. The rearrangement joins TRBV18 to TRBJ1-6, with 7 bases matching TRBD1. V gave up 3 bases and J gave up 9 bases; unmatched junction bases: 5. Germline V CDR1 and CDR2: KGHSH, LQKENI. CDR3 size: 14 residues. CDR3 amino acids: CASSPQGEGSPLHF. As DNA, the CDR3 is TGTGCCAGCTCACCCCAGGGGGAGGGTTCACCCCTCCACTTT.

This clone was seen many times. The rearrangement uses TRBV18 and TRBJ2-1; D is unresolved. The V gene's germline CDR1 is KGHSH and CDR2 LQKENI. This CDR3 contains 14 residues. V was cut by 3 bases and J by 1 base, with 7 bases left in between. The CDR3 DNA follows: TGTGCCAGCTCACCGGAGAAGTCCTACAATGAGCAGTTCTTC. This encodes CASSPEKSYNEQFF.

J is TRBJ2-7 and V is TRBV6-6, with TRBD1 as a possible D gene (6 bases). The CDR3 contains 15 residues. V gave up 2 bases and J gave up 4 bases, with 15 bases separating them. The V gene's germline CDR1 is MNHNY and CDR2 SVGAGI (reference sequence). The CDR3 loop reads CASSYATGYGYEQYV. CDR3 DNA: TGTGCCAGCAGTTACGCCACAGGGTATGGGTACGAGCAGTACGTC.

This clone showed up just a few times. The genes are TRBV7-2 and TRBJ1-3, with no clear D. This CDR3 has 15 residues. Germline CDR1 is SGHTA and CDR2 is FQGNSA. Trimming cost V 1 base and J 4 bases, with 11 bases left between them. The CDR3 DNA is TGTGCCAGCAGCTTAGAGACTTCCACCGGAAACACCATATATTTT. Amino acids: CASSLETSTGNTIYF.

The V call is TRBV30, the J call TRBJ2-7; 10 bases are a match to TRBD2. The CDR3 totals 15 residues. The germline V gene encodes CDR1 GTSNPN and CDR2 SVGIG (reference sequence). V dropped 5 bases and J dropped 3; count of bases not matched to a gene: 10. As DNA, the CDR3 is TGTGCCTGGGCTCGGCTAGCGGGAGTTAGCTACGAGCAGTACTTC. Its protein is CAWARLAGVSYEQYF. Full variable domain (remainder filled in from reference TRBV30 and TRBJ2-7): SQTIHQWPATLVQPVGSPLSLECTVEGTSNPNLYWYRQAAGRGLQLLFYSVGIGQISSEVPQNLSASRPQDRQFILSSKKLLLSDSGFYLCAWARLAGVSYEQYFGPGTRLTVT.

A note on this clone: Other nucleotide sequences from this sample produce the same CDR3. V and J are TRBV7-2 and TRBJ2-1, with TRBD1 matching over 7 bases. CDR1 is SGHTA, CDR2 FQGNSA, per germline. There are 13 residues in the CDR3. Trimming removed 3 bases from V and 5 bases from J; junction bases left unmatched: 1. The CDR3 spells CASSLGQNNEQFF. The CDR3 region has the DNA TGTGCCAGCAGCTTGGGACAGAACAATGAGCAGTTCTTC.

This clone was found a few times. The sample contains more than one DNA sequence encoding this CDR3. The chain has TRBV6-1 and TRBJ2-6; the D is unclear. The V gene's germline CDR1 is MNHNS and CDR2 SASEGT. Trimming stripped 6 bases from V and 0 bases from J, with 6 bases between. The CDR3 contains 14 residues. CDR3 sequence reads: CASRPSSGANVLTF. Here the CDR3 DNA reads TGTGCCAGCAGGCCCTCCTCTGGGGCCAACGTCCTGACTTTC.

This clone was seen many times. The CDR3 coding sequence is TGTGCCAGCAGCTCCCGGGACAGGGGCTACGAGCAGTACTTC. This sequence encodes CASSSRDRGYEQYF. V usage is TRBV7-2 and J usage is TRBJ2-7, with 10 bases lining up with TRBD1. V lost 4 bases and J lost 3; bases outside the gene matches: 3. This CDR3 region has 14 residues. CDR1 and CDR2 from the germline V gene are SGHTA and FQGNSA.

This clone was seen repeatedly, ten times or more. The sample contains more than one DNA sequence encoding this CDR3. The chain carries TRBV9 and TRBJ2-2; 8 positions match TRBD2. Per germline, CDR1 SGDLS and CDR2 YYNGEE. The V segment lost 0 bases and the J segment 4 bases; nucleotides outside the gene matches: 2. This CDR3 is built from 15 residues. The CDR3 is CASSVETSGTGELFF. CDR3 coding DNA: TGTGCCAGCAGCGTAGAAACTAGCGGCACCGGGGAGCTGTTTTTT.

The CDR3 loop reads CSASRPYEQYV. The CDR3 region has the DNA TGCAGTGCTAGCCGACCATACGAGCAGTACGTC. The chain recombines TRBV20-1 with TRBJ2-7; D call uncertain. The CDR3 is made up of 11 amino acids. The germline CDR1 and CDR2 sequences are DFQATT and SNEGSKA (reference sequence). The V end was cut by 3 bases, the J end by 4 bases, with 7 bases between.

To note about this clone: One end of the junction varies from germline; a read error may be responsible. The V and J genes are TRBV7-2 and TRBJ2-3; 9 bases map to TRBD2. The CDR3 extends over 15 amino acids. Germline V gene data show CDR1 as SGHTA and CDR2 as FQGNSA. This CDR3 is CASSLGSGGHRIIHF. The CDR3, as DNA: TGTGCCAGCAGCTTAGGCAGCGGGGGGCACCGAATAATTCATTTT.

This clone has only a few counts. The V call is TRBV19, the J call TRBJ2-3, with a weak D call TRBD1 (6 bases). The CDR3 contains 12 residues. Trimming cost V 6 bases and J 8 bases, with 12 bases left between them. Germline V gene data show CDR1 as LNHDA and CDR2 as SQIVND (reference sequence). The CDR3 sequence: CASRGAYGTQYF. As DNA, the CDR3 is TGTGCCAGTAGGGGGGCATATGGTACGCAGTATTTT.

For this clone: Germline is not matched at one junction end, which may reflect a read error. The V gene is TRBV5-4, the J gene TRBJ2-1; 11 nucleotides line up with TRBD1. Germline CDR1 is SGHNT and CDR2 is YYREEE (reference sequence). The CDR3 has 15 residues. Written as DNA, the CDR3 is TGCGCCAGCAGCCTCAGACCGGGACAGGGGGATGAGCAGTTCTTC. Translating it yields CASSLRPGQGDEQFF. The full variable domain, with the rest looked up from reference TRBV5-4 and TRBJ2-1, is ETGVTQSPTHLIKTRGQQVTLRCSSQSGHNTVSWYQQALGQGPQFIFQYYREEENGRGNFPPRFSGLQFPNYSSELNVNALELDDSALYLCASSLRPGQGDEQFFGPGTRLTVL.

This clone turned up a few times. The chain carries TRBV5-8 and TRBJ1-1, with D tentatively TRBD1 (6 bases). Germline V CDR1 and CDR2: SGHTS, YDEGEE. The ends were cut back, 3 bases at V and 1 base at J, with 13 bases in the middle. The CDR3 runs to 15 residues. CDR3 region: CASSYGQKRNTEAFF. The CDR3 region has the DNA TGTGCCAGCAGCTATGGACAGAAACGGAACACTGAAGCTTTCTTT. The variable domain in full, with the rest retrieved from reference TRBV5-8 and TRBJ1-1, is EAGVTQSPTHLIKTRGQQATLRCSPISGHTSVYWYQQALGLGLQFLLWYDEGEERNRGNFPPRFSGRQFPNYSSELNVNALELEDSALYLCASSYGQKRNTEAFFGQGTRLTVV.

This clone was counted between two and nine times. This chain uses TRBV11-3 with TRBJ2-2; D call uncertain. V lost 0 bases to trimming and J lost 4 bases, with 9 bases between them. The CDR3 sequence is 15 residues long. The V gene's germline CDR1 is SGHNT and CDR2 YENEEA. CDR3 bases: TGTGCCAGCAGCTTAGACACAGTGAGCACCGGGGAGCTGTTTTTT. It yields the protein CASSLDTVSTGELFF. The variable domain in full, completed from reference TRBV11-3 and TRBJ2-2, reads EAGVVQSPRYKIIEKKQPVAFWCNPISGHNTLYWYLQNLGQGPELLIRYENEEAVDDSQLPKDRFSAERLKGVDSTLKIQPAELGDSAVYLCASSLDTVSTGELFFGEGSRLTVL.